The sequence of this T cell receptor (beta chain) was determined in a study of response to subunit inactivated influenza vaccine (dated by TCRdb to 2017 to 2018). About the study as a whole: To follow how T cells responded to a trivalent subunit inactivated influenza vaccine, the researchers relied on deep quantitative profiling of the T cell receptor repertoire. Broad study findings and their caveats: According to the authors, only a limited number of new T cells may be recruited by each seasonal influenza vaccination.

Comments on this clonotype: The clone's antigen remains unknown. No base qualities exist here, and no much larger clone lies one base off it.

Cut back by 0 bases and 1 base, the V and J ends lie 9 bases apart. The germline V gene supplies CDR1 SGHVS and CDR2 FNYEAQ. From its cysteine to its phenylalanine, the CDR3 spans 15 amino acids. CDR3 DNA only is kept here, 45 bases in frame from base 1. The library came from RT-PCR. Sequencing was performed on an Illumina HiSeq 2500. The raw public reads went through TCRdb reprocessing: fastp at Q25, MiXCR clone calling, in-frame beta chains kept. Here each entry gathers all rows of one CDR3 protein and keeps the most common genes and DNA. This sample holds hundreds of thousands of distinct CDR3 sequences; 22% were observed only once. Of the sample, around 10% is held by the ten largest clones.

Sequencing used PBMCs from blood, obtained less than 22 months after vaccination. This sequence was found in a man aged 50 to 69 who received an inactivated influenza vaccine. Donor details come from another sample of the same person, matched by shared clones. The chain joins TRBV7-6 to TRBJ1-1; the D gene lacks a confident call. CDR3 sequence: CASSLARAGNTEAFF. In nucleotide form, the sequence is TGTGCCAGCAGCTTAGCAAGGGCCGGGAACACTGAAGCTTTCTTT.